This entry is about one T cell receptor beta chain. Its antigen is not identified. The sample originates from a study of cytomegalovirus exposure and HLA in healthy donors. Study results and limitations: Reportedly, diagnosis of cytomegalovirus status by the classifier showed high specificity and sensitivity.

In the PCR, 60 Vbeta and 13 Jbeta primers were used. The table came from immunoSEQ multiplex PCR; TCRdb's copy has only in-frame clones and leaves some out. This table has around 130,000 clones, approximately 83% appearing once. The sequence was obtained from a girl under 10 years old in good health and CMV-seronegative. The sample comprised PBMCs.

In DNA, the CDR3 is TGTGCCAGCAGTTTGAGGAGTCTAGTTGGGTACGAGCAGTACTTC. Protein sequence: CASSLRSLVGYEQYF. The V and J genes are TRBV27 and TRBJ2-7; the D is unclear. The CDR3 sequence is 15 residues long. Trimming shortened V by 3 bases and J by 4 bases, and 16 bases separated the two germline ends. Germline V gene data show CDR1 as MNHEY and CDR2 as SMNVEV (reference sequence).